This T cell receptor beta chain was retrieved from a study of cytomegalovirus exposure and HLA in healthy donors. Germline V gene data show CDR1 as MNHEY and CDR2 as SVGAGI. CDR3 length: 16 amino acids. Trimming cost V 2 bases and J 2 bases; bases outside gene matches: 4. PCR primers comprised 60 Vbeta and 13 Jbeta primers. Sequencing used immunoSEQ multiplex PCR; TCRdb keeps in-frame clones, though not all of them. The sample consists of 140,000 or so clones, around 85% of them appearing once. Specimen: PBMCs. The sequence was collected from a woman aged 30 to 39 in good health and CMV-seronegative. This chain uses TRBV6-5 with TRBJ2-3, with TRBD2 matching 10 bases. The CDR3 protein is CASSYVAGGNTDTQYF. The CDR3 bases are TGTGCCAGCAGTTACGTAGCGGGGGGTAACACAGATACGCAGTATTTT.